This section outlines one TCR beta chain sequence together with its context. Its target is unknown. Using immunoSEQ multiplex PCR, the repertoire was profiled, and TCRdb retains in-frame clones only, with some absent. The sample records around 250,000 clones, 90% being singletons. This entry is derived from a study of cytomegalovirus exposure and HLA in healthy donors. Study-wide results and caveats: CMV antigen specificity was confirmed in vitro for a few CMV-associated chains. Rarity characterized most TCR sequences, yet some public TCRs appeared in many donors.

The clonotype comes from a woman aged 18-29 years in good health and CMV-seronegative. The source material was PBMCs.

DNA for the CDR3: TGTGCCAGCAGGGGACAGGGATATGAAAAACTGTTTTTT. Translation: CASRGQGYEKLFF. The chain recombines TRBV27 with TRBJ1-4; 9 bases fit TRBD1. Looked up from germline, CDR1 is MNHEY and CDR2 is SMNVEV (reference sequence). V was pared by 6 bases and J by 6 bases, with 2 bases of the junction left unmatched. The CDR3 consists of 13 residues.